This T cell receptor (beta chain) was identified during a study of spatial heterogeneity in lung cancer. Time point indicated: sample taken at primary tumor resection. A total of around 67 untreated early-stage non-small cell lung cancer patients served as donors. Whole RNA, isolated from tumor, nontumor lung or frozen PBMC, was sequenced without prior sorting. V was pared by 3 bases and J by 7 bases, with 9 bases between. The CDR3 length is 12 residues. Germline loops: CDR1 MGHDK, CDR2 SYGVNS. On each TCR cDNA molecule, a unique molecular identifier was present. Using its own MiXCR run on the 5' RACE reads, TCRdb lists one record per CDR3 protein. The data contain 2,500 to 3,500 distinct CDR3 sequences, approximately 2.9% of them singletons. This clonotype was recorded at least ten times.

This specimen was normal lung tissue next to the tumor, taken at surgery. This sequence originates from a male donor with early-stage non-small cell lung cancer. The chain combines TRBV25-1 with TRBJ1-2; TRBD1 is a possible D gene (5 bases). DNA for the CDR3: TGTGCCAGCAGTGAGGGGGTTATTGGCTACACCTTC. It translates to CASSEGVIGYTF.